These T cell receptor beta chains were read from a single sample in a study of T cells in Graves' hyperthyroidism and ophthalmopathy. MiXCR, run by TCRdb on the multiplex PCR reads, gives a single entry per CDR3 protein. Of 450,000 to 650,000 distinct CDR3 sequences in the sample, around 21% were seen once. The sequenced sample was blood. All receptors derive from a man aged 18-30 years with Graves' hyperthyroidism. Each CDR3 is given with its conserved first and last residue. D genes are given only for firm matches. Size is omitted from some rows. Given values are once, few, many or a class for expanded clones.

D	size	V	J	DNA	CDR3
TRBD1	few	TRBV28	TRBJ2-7	TGTGCCAGCAGTCTCTTGCCGGGACAGGGAACCCACGAGCAGTACTTC	CASSLLPGQGTHEQYF
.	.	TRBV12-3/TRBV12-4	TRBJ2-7	TGTGCCAGCAGTTTACGGGATTACTACGAGCAGTACTTC	CASSLRDYYEQYF
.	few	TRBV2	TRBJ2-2	TGTGCCAGCACATCGACAGGGGAGGGCGGGGAGCTGTTTTTT	CASTSTGEGGELFF
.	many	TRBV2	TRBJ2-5	TGTGCCAGCAGTGATTCGTTCGGGCAGGGAGTGGAGACCCAGTACTTC	CASSDSFGQGVETQYF
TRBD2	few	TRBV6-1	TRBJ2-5	TGTGCCAGCAGTCCGACGGGGGGGATCCAAGAGACCCAGTACTTC	CASSPTGGIQETQYF
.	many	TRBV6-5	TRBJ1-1	TGTGCCAGCAGATTACAGGGAGCTCCCTCTATGAACACTGAAGCTTTCTTT	CASRLQGAPSMNTEAFF
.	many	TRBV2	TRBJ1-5	TGTGCCAGCAGTGAAGGGAGCACACGGCAGCCCCAGCATTTT	CASSEGSTRQPQHF
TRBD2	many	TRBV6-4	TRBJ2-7	TGTGCCAGTCTAAAGGGGTCTAGCGGGGATATCTCCTACGAGCAGTACTTC	CASLKGSSGDISYEQYF
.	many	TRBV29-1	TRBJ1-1	TGCAGCGCCTCATCCCACGGCAGGAGTAACACTGAAGCTTTCTTT	CSASSHGRSNTEAFF
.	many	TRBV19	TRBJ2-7	TGTGCCAGTAGTTTTCAGACGGACTACGAGCAGTACTTC	CASSFQTDYEQYF
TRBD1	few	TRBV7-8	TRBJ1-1	TGTGCCAGCAGCTTAATAGGGGGCTACAACACTGAAGCTTTCTTT	CASSLIGGYNTEAFF
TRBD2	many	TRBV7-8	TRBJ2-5	TGTGCCAGCAGCTTAGCTAGCGGGGGGGCAGAGACCCAGTACTTC	CASSLASGGAETQYF
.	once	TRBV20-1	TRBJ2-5	TGCAGTGCTCTTCGAGACTCGGGAGTGGAGACCCAGTACTTC	CSALRDSGVETQYF
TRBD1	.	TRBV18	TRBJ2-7	TGTGCCAGCTCATTCCAGACAGGGGGCTCGACCTACGAGCAGTACTTC	CASSFQTGGSTYEQYF
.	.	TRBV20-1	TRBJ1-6	TGCAGTGCTACAGGGGCAGGAAATTCACCCCTCCACTTT	CSATGAGNSPLHF
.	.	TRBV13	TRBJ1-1	TGTGCCAGCAGCTCCGGGCCCAGGTGGGTGCTGAACACTGAAGCTTTCTTT	CASSSGPRWVLNTEAFF
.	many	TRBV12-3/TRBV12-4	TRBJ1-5	TGTGCCAGCAGTTTAGGTTTAGGGGGTGCTGCAAATCAGCCCCAGCATTTT	CASSLGLGGAANQPQHF
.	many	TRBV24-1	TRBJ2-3	TGTGCCACCAGTGACAGGGACCAGTTACCCTCCGATACGCAGTATTTT	CATSDRDQLPSDTQYF
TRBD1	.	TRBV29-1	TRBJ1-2	TGCAGCGTTGATGTAGGGGGCCTCAACTATGGCTACACCTTC	CSVDVGGLNYGYTF
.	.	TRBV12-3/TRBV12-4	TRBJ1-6	TGTGCCAGCAGAGCGACAGAAAATTCACCCCTCCACTTT	CASRATENSPLHF
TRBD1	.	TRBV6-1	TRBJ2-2	TGTGCCAGCATACCTTCCGGGACAGGGGGGACCGGGGAGCTGTTTTTT	CASIPSGTGGTGELFF
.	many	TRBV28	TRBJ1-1	TGTGCCAGCCTTACCCCCCTCCAGGAGAACACTGAAGCTTTCTTT	CASLTPLQENTEAFF
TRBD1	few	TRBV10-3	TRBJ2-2	TGTGCCATCAGGACAGACAGGGATTACACCGGGGAGCTGTTTTTT	CAIRTDRDYTGELFF
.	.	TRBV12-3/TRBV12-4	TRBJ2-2	TGTGCCAGCAGTTTTCCGAGGGGAATTACCGGGGAGCTGTTTTTT	CASSFPRGITGELFF
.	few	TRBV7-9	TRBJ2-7	TGTGCCAGCAGGCCAGCGTGGGCGCGCGAGCAGTACTTC	CASRPAWAREQYF
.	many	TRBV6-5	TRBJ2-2	TGTGCCAGCAGTTACGTCAGGTGGACAATGAACACCGGGGAGCTGTTTTTT	CASSYVRWTMNTGELFF
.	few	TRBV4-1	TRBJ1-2	TGCGCCAGCAGCCAATTTCTCCTGGCAGCCTCAGGGGTAAACTATGGCTACACCTTC	CASSQFLLAASGVNYGYTF
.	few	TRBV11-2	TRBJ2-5	TGTGCCAGCAGCTTTGGCAGAGAAGAGACCCAGTACTTC	CASSFGREETQYF
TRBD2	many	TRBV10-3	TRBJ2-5	TGTGCCATCAGTTGGACTAGCGGGGACCAAGAGACCCAGTACTTC	CAISWTSGDQETQYF
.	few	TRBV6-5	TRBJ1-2	TGTGCCAGCAGTTACTCAGTTATGGATGGCTACACCTTC	CASSYSVMDGYTF
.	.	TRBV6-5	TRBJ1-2	TGTGCCAGCAGTTACGTCACCGGCGACTATGGCTACACCTTC	CASSYVTGDYGYTF
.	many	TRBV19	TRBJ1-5	TGTGCCAGTAGTCCCCGTGGGGGTTATCAGCCCCAGCATTTT	CASSPRGGYQPQHF